This T cell receptor (beta chain) was retrieved from a study of OX40 agonist ivuxolimab in advanced cancers. Study-level information: Two patients with cutaneous melanoma and one with hepatocellular carcinoma, three in total, showed partial responses.

Method: immunoSEQ multiplex PCR; TCRdb's copy keeps in-frame clones and lacks some. The table shows 70,000 to 95,000 clones, with about 86% occurring only once. Points from the study as a whole: Both CD4+ and CD8+ T cell populations in blood had undergone clonal expansion by week 6 at 0.1 to 3.0 mg/kg.

In regard to this clone: As yet, its antigen is unknown.

The sampling schedule covered blood at baseline, cycle 4 day 1, and cycle 7 day 1. Trimming pared 0 bases from V and 5 bases from J, leaving 10 bases between. The germline CDR1 and CDR2 sequences are GTSNPN and SVGIG (reference sequence). This CDR3 comprises 13 residues. This TCR derives from an adult with an advanced solid tumor such as melanoma, head and neck, liver or kidney cancer. The sample consisted of CD4+ or CD8+ T cells sorted from blood, taken in a trial of the OX40 agonist ivuxolimab. The chain recombines TRBV30 with TRBJ1-1; no reliable D call. The CDR3 DNA reads as TGTGCCTGGAGTGTTGTGGGCGCGACTGAAGCTTTCTTT. Its protein is CAWSVVGATEAFF. Full variable domain (missing parts from reference TRBV30 and TRBJ1-1): SQTIHQWPATLVQPVGSPLSLECTVEGTSNPNLYWYRQAAGRGLQLLFYSVGIGQISSEVPQNLSASRPQDRQFILSSKKLLLSDSGFYLCAWSVVGATEAFFGQGTRLTVV.